Below are 17 T cell receptor beta chains sequenced from a single sample in a study of metastatic and nonmetastatic thyroid tumors. TCRdb called clones again from the PCR reads with MiXCR. The sample yields approximately 40,000 clones, 25% to 30% seen once. Not a single patient had been given any form of treatment at any point before undergoing thyroid surgery. Sequenced: blood. These receptor sequences come from a male donor with papillary thyroid cancer or a benign thyroid nodule (not recorded which). Some clones in this sample may be carry-over from other donors' samples.

In its sample, this clone was seen many times. The rearrangement uses TRBV13 and TRBJ2-5; possible D gene TRBD1, 8 bases. CDR1 is PRHDT, CDR2 FYEKMQ, per germline (reference sequence). This CDR3 has 14 residues. The V end was cut by 5 bases, the J end by 4 bases, with 14 bases between. The CDR3 loop reads CASSLQGGAETQYF. The CDR3 DNA is TGTGCCAGCAGCCTACAGGGGGGGGCAGAGACCCAGTACTTC. Full variable domain (outside the CDR3, taken from reference TRBV13 and TRBJ2-5): AAGVIQSPRHLIKEKRETATLKCYPIPRHDTVYWYQQGPGQDPQFLISFYEKMQSDKGSIPDRFSAQQFSDYHSELNMSSLELGDSALYFCASSLQGGAETQYFGPGTRLLVL.

This clone has a handful of counts. An end of the junction differs from the germline gene, which may be a read error. The gene calls are TRBV6-1 and TRBJ2-3, with a tentative D call TRBD1 (5 bases). From germline, CDR1 is MNHNS and CDR2 SASEGT. The CDR3 spans 15 residues. This chain's CDR3 is CVSSRPNRGVDTQYF. The CDR3 DNA is TGTGTCAGCAGTCGCCCGAATAGGGGCGTTGATACGCAGTATTTT.

The chain has TRBV6-1 and TRBJ2-2; 9 bases map to TRBD2. The CDR3 contains 18 residues. The ends lost 2 bases at V and 9 bases at J; junction bases unmatched: 16. The germline CDR1 and CDR2 sequences are MNHNS and SASEGT. The CDR3: CASSESGGQGLARRELFF. The DNA for the CDR3 is TGTGCCAGCAGTGAATCGGGGGGGCAGGGACTAGCTCGGCGGGAGCTGTTTTTT.

This clone came up many times. The rearrangement links TRBV10-1 to TRBJ1-1; 10 positions agree with TRBD1. Germline-derived CDR1 and CDR2 are WNHNN and SYGVQD (reference sequence). This CDR3 is 14 amino acids long. The junction had 4 bases not matched to a gene; V was cut back by 4 bases and J by 5 bases. Written as DNA, the CDR3 is TGCGCCAGCAGTGCAGGGACAGGGGTGACTGAAGCTTTCTTT. This sequence encodes CASSAGTGVTEAFF.

This clone is termed medium-sized. The chain uses TRBV6-1 and TRBJ1-1; tentative D call: TRBD1 (5 bases). The CDR3 has 14 residues. V shed 2 bases and J shed 5 bases, with 12 bases lying between them. Germline CDR1 and CDR2: MNHNS and SASEGT. CDR3 nucleotide sequence: TGTGCCAGCAGTGAATTGGGGGAATCTACTGAAGCTTTCTTT. Its protein is CASSELGESTEAFF.

The sample holds a few counts of this clone. The rearrangement joins TRBV6-1 to TRBJ2-1; D may be TRBD1 (5 bases). This CDR3 is built from 15 residues. Trimming shortened V by 7 bases and J by 2 bases, and 15 bases separated the two germline ends. CDR1 is MNHNS, CDR2 SASEGT, per germline. CDR3: CASTLGVGAYNEQFF. The CDR3 DNA is TGTGCCAGCACCCTAGGGGTAGGGGCCTACAATGAGCAGTTCTTC.

The V and J genes are TRBV6-1 and TRBJ1-1; tentative D call: TRBD1 (6 bases). The germline CDR1 and CDR2 sequences are MNHNS and SASEGT. V lost 6 bases and J lost 4, with 18 bases in between. The CDR3 extends over 15 amino acids. CDR3 bases: TGTGCCAGCAGAGCCCAGGGGCCATGTTGCACTGAAGCTTTCTTT. Residues: CASRAQGPCCTEAFF.

Concerning this clone itself: The CDR3 does not close with the conserved phenylalanine or tryptophan, likely indicating a read error. The chain uses TRBV10-3 and TRBJ2-3; D gene unclear. Looked up from germline, CDR1 is ENHRY and CDR2 is SYGVKD. The CDR3 loop spans 11 amino acids. V dropped 4 bases and J dropped 6 bases, with 5 bases sitting between them. Here the CDR3 reads CAISGVDTQYI. CDR3 nucleotide sequence: TGTGCCATCAGTGGCGTCGATACGCAGTATATT.

The chain employs TRBV20-1 and TRBJ2-7; 13 bases fit TRBD2. V gave up 3 bases and J gave up 3 bases; unmatched junction bases: 8. CDR3 length equals 16 residues. Germline CDR1 and CDR2: DFQATT and SNEGSKA (reference sequence). CDR3 sequence (DNA): TGCAGTGCTAGGGGACTAGCGGGACCTGTTAACTACGAGCAGTACTTC. As protein: CSARGLAGPVNYEQYF.

The V and J genes are TRBV11-2 and TRBJ2-1; 10 bases are a match to TRBD1. V was pared by 5 bases and J by 4 bases, with 5 bases of the junction left unmatched. Germline loops: CDR1 SGHAT, CDR2 FQNNGV. There are 15 residues in the CDR3. The CDR3 coding sequence is TGTGCCAGCAGCCAGGACAGGGGGGGATACAATGAGCAGTTCTTC. As protein: CASSQDRGGYNEQFF. Full variable domain (rest looked up from reference TRBV11-2 and TRBJ2-1): EAGVAQSPRYKIIEKRQSVAFWCNPISGHATLYWYQQILGQGPKLLIQFQNNGVVDDSQLPKDRFSAERLKGVDSTLKIQPAKLEDSAVYLCASSQDRGGYNEQFFGPGTRLTVL.

The chain combines TRBV20-1 with TRBJ1-2, with D maybe TRBD1 (6 bases). The CDR3 has 13 residues. Per germline, CDR1 DFQATT and CDR2 SNEGSKA (reference sequence). V was pared by 1 base and J by 3 bases, with 9 bases between. The CDR3 region is CSARVGGDYGYTF. CDR3 sequence (DNA): TGCAGTGCTAGAGTAGGGGGGGACTATGGCTACACCTTC.

Regarding this clone: One junction end disagrees with the germline gene, perhaps due to a read error. The genes are TRBV20-1 and TRBJ2-3, with D uncertain. In germline, CDR1 is DFQATT, CDR2 SNEGSKA (reference sequence). This CDR3 spans 13 amino acids. Here the CDR3 DNA reads TGTAGTGCTAAGGGCGTCCCAGCATATACGCAGTATTTT. Translation gives CSAKGVPAYTQYF.

This clone is medium-sized by share. The rearrangement links TRBV28 to TRBJ2-7, with D unclear. Germline CDR1 MDHEN, CDR2 SYDVKM. Trimming cost V 10 bases and J 3 bases, with 10 bases left between them. The CDR3 has 11 residues. The CDR3 nucleotides are TGTGCCACCCGTCTAGTCTACGAGCAGTACTTC. Residues: CATRLVYEQYF.

As regards this clone: Because it lacks the conserved phenylalanine or tryptophan at the end, this CDR3 is likely a read error. Because the CDR3's place on the DNA is in doubt, the DNA is left out and the CDR3 is given as listed by TCRdb. The genes are TRBV19 and TRBJ2-1. Germline values: CDR1 LNHDA, CDR2 SQIVND (reference sequence). The CDR3 has 8 residues if both end residues are counted. The CDR3 region is CASSTSYL.

This chain joins TRBV5-1 and TRBJ2-2; TRBD2 matches 12 bases. The CDR3 contains 19 residues. Germline loops: CDR1 SGHRS, CDR2 YFSETQ. The ends lost 4 bases at V and 0 bases at J; junction bases unmatched: 10. CDR3 DNA sequence: TGCGCCAGCAGCCCGCAACTAGCGGGGGGAACAACGAACACCGGGGAGCTGTTTTTT. It specifies CASSPQLAGGTTNTGELFF.

This clone was observed many times. The J gene is TRBJ1-5, the V gene TRBV2, with D unresolved. Germline CDR1 reads SNHLY; CDR2 reads FYNNEI. V lost 2 bases and J lost 1, with 9 bases in between. The CDR3 spans 15 residues. CDR3 protein: CASSEKSGSNQPQHF. The DNA for the CDR3 is TGTGCCAGCAGTGAAAAGTCGGGAAGCAATCAGCCCCAGCATTTT.

This clone appeared many times. This clone may be a read error of a much larger clone one base away. The same CDR3 is also encoded by other DNA sequences in this sample. The V call is TRBV7-6, the J call TRBJ1-3, with 8 bases that match TRBD1. The germline gives CDR1 SGHVS, CDR2 FNYEAQ. Losses at the gene ends were 6 bases for V and 7 bases for J; bases not matched to a gene: 14. CDR3 length: 16 amino acids. The CDR3 spells CASRPRRGLGGNTIYF. CDR3 nucleotide sequence: TGTGCCAGCAGACCACGCAGGGGGCTCGGAGGGAACACCATATATTTT. The full variable domain, in which reference TRBV7-6 and TRBJ1-3 provide the parts outside the CDR3, is GAGVSQSPRYKVTKRGQDVALRCDPISGHVSLYWYRQALGQGPEFLTYFNYEAQQDKSGLPNDRFSAERPEGSISTLTIQRTEQRDSAMYRCASRPRRGLGGNTIYFGEGSWLTVV.